Only a few counts were recorded for the clone carrying this T cell receptor beta chain. Antigen specificity is unknown. With V trimmed by 4 bases and J by 7 bases, 11 bases remained unmatched. Germline loops: CDR1 LGHNA, CDR2 YNFKEQ. The CDR3 is 15 amino acids. TCR cDNA, made by 5'RACE template switching, carried an added universal primer site and UMIs. One entry per CDR3 protein, called by TCRdb with MiXCR from the 5' RACE reads. The sample lists about 340,000 distinct CDR3 sequences, about 9.5% occurring once. This specimen belongs to a study of T cells after yellow fever vaccination. Looking at the study overall: Fractions with few cells were prepared using SMART-Seq v4 Ultra Low Input.

General study findings and limits: The CD4 compartment and the CD8 compartment contained a small share of clonotypes in common.

This sample comprised PBMCs, obtained on the day of the first yellow fever vaccination. This TCR was recovered from a man aged 18-30 years who received the YFV17D yellow fever vaccine. The rearrangement uses TRBV4-2 and TRBJ2-7; 9 nucleotides match TRBD1. This chain's CDR3 is CASSPSYGTGSEQYF. The CDR3 coding sequence is TGTGCCAGCAGCCCGAGTTATGGGACAGGGAGTGAGCAGTACTTC.